Listed below are T cell receptor beta chains from one sample, sequenced in a study of blood T cell repertoires in COVID-19. Generated by immunoSEQ multiplex PCR, the TCRdb table keeps only in-frame clones and is missing some. The sample contains some 200,000 clones, 88% of which appear only once. The sequenced sample was peripheral blood. The receptors originated from a man in his forties with active or convalescent COVID-19. Both conserved end residues are part of each CDR3. A D gene is named only where the DNA matches it firmly. The size entry is marked missing in some rows and otherwise reads once, few, many or a size class.

DNA | CDR3 | size | J | D | V
TGCGCCAGCAGCCAAGATTGGACAATTCAAGAGACCCAGTACTTC | CASSQDWTIQETQYF | NA | TRBJ2-5 | NA | TRBV4-1
TGTGCCAGCAGCGGGAGCACGCCAGCTTACAATGAGCAGTTCTTC | CASSGSTPAYNEQFF | NA | TRBJ2-1 | NA | TRBV9
TGTGCCAGCAGTTACAGGACAGGGCTCGAGCAGTACTTC | CASSYRTGLEQYF | NA | TRBJ2-7 | TRBD1 | TRBV6-5
TGTGCCAGCAGCGTAGGGACAGGGCTCTACGAGCAGTACTTC | CASSVGTGLYEQYF | NA | TRBJ2-7 | TRBD1 | TRBV9
TGTGCCAGCAGTTACTCGAAGGGCCGGGGGGGCAATCAGCCCCAGCATTTT | CASSYSKGRGGNQPQHF | NA | TRBJ1-5 | NA | TRBV6-2/TRBV6-3
TGCGCCAGCAGCAACGGGGGTTACGATGAGCAGTTCTTC | CASSNGGYDEQFF | NA | TRBJ2-1 | NA | TRBV5-1
TGTGCCAGCTCGATCCCGGACAGAAGGAATTCACCCCTCCACTTT | CASSIPDRRNSPLHF | NA | TRBJ1-6 | NA | TRBV28
TGTGCCAGCAGTGAAAGCGGGGGCGCGACTGAAGCTTTCTTT | CASSESGGATEAFF | NA | TRBJ1-1 | NA | TRBV6-1
TGTGCCAGCAGTTTTTCAGGGGTAATTAACTATGGCTACACCTTC | CASSFSGVINYGYTF | NA | TRBJ1-2 | NA | TRBV27
TGTGCCAGCAGCTTAGGCCGAGGGCCCTACGAGCAGTACTTC | CASSLGRGPYEQYF | NA | TRBJ2-7 | NA | TRBV11-2
TGTGCCAGCAGTTTCAGCTATAATTCACCCCTCCACTTT | CASSFSYNSPLHF | NA | TRBJ1-6 | NA | TRBV27
TGTGCCAGCAGCTTACAGGGTAGTTCTGAAGCTTTCTTT | CASSLQGSSEAFF | NA | TRBJ1-1 | NA | TRBV7-8
TGTGCCAGCAGCTTTACAGGGTCGGTAAAGACTGAAGCTTTCTTT | CASSFTGSVKTEAFF | NA | TRBJ1-1 | NA | TRBV5-6
TGTGCCAGCAGTTCGCCCGGGACAGGAACTGGAAACACCATATATTTT | CASSSPGTGTGNTIYF | NA | TRBJ1-3 | TRBD1 | TRBV6-5
TGTGCCAGTAGTACATGGACTAGCGGAAGTGGGGCCAAAAACATTCAGTACTTC | CASSTWTSGSGAKNIQYF | NA | TRBJ2-4 | TRBD2 | TRBV19
TGTGCCAGCAGTTGGGAGGGGGGTCAGCCCCAGCATTTT | CASSWEGGQPQHF | NA | TRBJ1-5 | NA | TRBV3-1/TRBV3-2
TGTGCCAGCAGCTTGACGGGTATAATCCAGCATTTT | CASSLTGIIQHF | NA | TRBJ1-5 | NA | TRBV6-6
TGTGCCAGCAGCTACACAGATACGCAGTATTTT | CASSYTDTQYF | NA | TRBJ2-3 | NA | TRBV12-3/TRBV12-4
TGCGCCAGCAGCTTAATTGGCGGGGGTACCAAAAACATTCAGTACTTC | CASSLIGGGTKNIQYF | NA | TRBJ2-4 | TRBD2 | TRBV5-1
TGTGCTAGTGGTCCGGAAAATTTGGGACAGGCGGACGAGCAGTACTTC | CASGPENLGQADEQYF | NA | TRBJ2-7 | TRBD1 | TRBV12-5
TGTGCCAGCAACGACAGCCCAATGAACACTGAAGCTTTCTTT | CASNDSPMNTEAFF | NA | TRBJ1-1 | NA | TRBV19
TGTGCCAGCAGCCAATCGCCCCCAGGGTTAACAGATACGCAGTATTTT | CASSQSPPGLTDTQYF | NA | TRBJ2-3 | NA | TRBV14
TGTGCCAGCAGTTACTCGGGGCACTCTGGAAACACCATATATTTT | CASSYSGHSGNTIYF | NA | TRBJ1-3 | NA | TRBV6-6
TGTGCCAGCAGCCACAGGGCGATGCATCAGCCCCAGCATTTT | CASSHRAMHQPQHF | NA | TRBJ1-5 | NA | TRBV7-2
TGTGCCAGTAGGCGAGGGAACACTGAAGCTTTCTTT | CASRRGNTEAFF | NA | TRBJ1-1 | NA | TRBV19
TGTGCCAGTAGACAGGGGGCGCCGGGGACCGGGGAGCTGTTTTTT | CASRQGAPGTGELFF | once | TRBJ2-2 | TRBD1 | TRBV19
TGTGCCATCACCCCGAGCCCCCAACGGGACAGTTATGGCTACACCTTC | CAITPSPQRDSYGYTF | NA | TRBJ1-2 | TRBD1 | TRBV10-3
TGTGCCAGTAGTTCGAATGGACAGGGTGTTCGTGGCTACACCTTC | CASSSNGQGVRGYTF | NA | TRBJ1-2 | TRBD1 | TRBV19
TGTGCCAGCAGCCAAGAACACGGCGGAGCTAACTATGGCTACACCTTC | CASSQEHGGANYGYTF | NA | TRBJ1-2 | NA | TRBV3-1/TRBV3-2
TGTGCCAGCAGCTTAAGGGGTCTAGCGGGATTCGATGAGCAGTTCTTC | CASSLRGLAGFDEQFF | NA | TRBJ2-1 | TRBD2 | TRBV11-3
TGTGCCAGCAGTGAGGGCGGGACCCGGAGCAATGAGCAGTTCTTC | CASSEGGTRSNEQFF | once | TRBJ2-1 | NA | TRBV6-2/TRBV6-3
TGCAGCGTTGTGGGCAGTCAATGGGAGCAGTTCTTC | CSVVGSQWEQFF | few | TRBJ2-1 | NA | TRBV29-1
TGTGCCAGCAGTGAAGTTGGCAACGCCTATTCACCCCTCCACTTT | CASSEVGNAYSPLHF | NA | TRBJ1-6 | NA | TRBV6-1
TGCGCCAGCAGCCAAGGGGGGGGGTTGAACACTGAAGCTTTCTTT | CASSQGGGLNTEAFF | once | TRBJ1-1 | NA | TRBV4-1
TGTGCCAGTAGTCCCCGGGACAGGATCTACGAGCAGTACTTC | CASSPRDRIYEQYF | NA | TRBJ2-7 | TRBD1 | TRBV19
TGCGCCAGCAGCCAACCTACTGCCGGGACAGGAGAATCACCCCTCCACTTT | CASSQPTAGTGESPLHF | NA | TRBJ1-6 | TRBD1 | TRBV4-1
TGTGCCAGCATGGGCCACGAGCAGTACTTC | CASMGHEQYF | NA | TRBJ2-7 | NA | TRBV3-1/TRBV3-2
TGCGCCAGCAGCCAGGACCGGGACAGGGGTCTTGAAGGCTACACCTTC | CASSQDRDRGLEGYTF | NA | TRBJ1-2 | TRBD1 | TRBV4-3
TGTGCCAGCAGCGTAGACGAGAGCTCTGGAAACACCATATATTTT | CASSVDESSGNTIYF | NA | TRBJ1-3 | NA | TRBV9
TGTGCCAGCAGCCTTCCTAGGACAGGAAGGGCCACTGAAGCTTTCTTT | CASSLPRTGRATEAFF | NA | TRBJ1-1 | TRBD1 | TRBV3-1/TRBV3-2
TGTGCCAGCACCCGAGATTCACCCCTCCACTTT | CASTRDSPLHF | NA | TRBJ1-6 | NA | TRBV6-5
TGTGCCAGCAGTGACTATCGGGAGCAGTACTTC | CASSDYREQYF | NA | TRBJ2-7 | NA | TRBV2
TGTGCCAGCATGAACGGGGTTGGCTATGGCTACACCTTC | CASMNGVGYGYTF | NA | TRBJ1-2 | NA | TRBV6-5
TGTGCCTGGACCGACAGGGGACACACTGAAGCTTTCTTT | CAWTDRGHTEAFF | NA | TRBJ1-1 | TRBD1 | TRBV30